This T cell receptor beta chain emerged from a study of T cells in Graves' hyperthyroidism and ophthalmopathy (dated by TCRdb to about 2019). General notes on the study: Peripheral blood was collected at initial diagnosis, before any treatment. To identify TCR V-J signatures that set the groups apart, the researchers used a discovery cohort of roughly 100 patients, made up of under 45 with Graves' ophthalmopathy and 55 to 65 with stable Graves' hyperthyroidism. Prospective prediction of ophthalmopathy was tested in an independent validation cohort consisting of roughly 19 hyperthyroidism patients and some 15 patients who later progressed to ophthalmopathy. The 100 or so discovery patients were divided at random into training and test sets in a 7:3 ratio. Thyroid tissue and blood T-cell repertoires from more than 5 Graves' hyperthyroidism patients were also compared in the study. After blood sampling, hyperthyroidism patients were treated with methimazole at a starting dose of 30 mg daily, and ophthalmopathy patients were treated with high-dose intravenous methylprednisolone. According to the paper, TCR Vbeta CDR3 sequencing was carried out on approximately 140 peripheral blood samples, which came from approximately 41 ophthalmopathy, roughly 75 hyperthyroidism and approximately 17 progressor patients.

The TCR beta CDR3 regions were amplified from RNA transcripts. A first-round RT-PCR of the TCR CDR3 used the HTBI primer set with the Qiagen OneStep RT-PCR kit. Libraries were constructed in a second round of multiplex PCR, after which size selection and purification were carried out. Paired-end sequencing of the libraries was performed with 100 bp reads on an Illumina HiSeq2000. The source study handled its data this way. Raw data were processed with SOAPnuke, discarding reads with adapters, uncalled bases, mean Phred below 15, or no exact constant-primer or identifier match. High-quality paired reads were merged using COPE v1.2.5, and each unique nucleotide sequence was defined as a clonotype. MiTCR v1.1 was used to align the clonotypes against IMGT TRBV, TRBD and TRBJ reference segments. Only V-J combinations with frequency above 0.0001, covering 99% to 99.2% of repertoires, were analysed. A TCS score was defined as the ratio between F50 (clonal expansion) and ExV (chaos), using BLOSUM62-based TCRdist between CDR3 peptides within each V-J. Welch's t-statistics and random forest reduced around 550 V-J features to under 15, which were used in a naive Bayes classifier (R e1071). The similarity between thyroid and blood repertoires was quantified using the Morisita-Horn index. TCRdb trimmed public reads at Q25 via fastp, called clones via MiXCR and kept in-frame beta chains. Records with the same CDR3 protein are collapsed into one entry carrying the most frequent genes and DNA. TCRdb, rather than the study authors, made the V and J calls. Here the sample has 800,000 or so distinct CDR3 sequences; roughly 40% occur a single time. The top ten clonotypes cover about 8.9% of the sample.

The CDR3, cysteine through phenylalanine, is 14 amino acids long. This entry keeps only the CDR3 DNA: 42 bases, framed from base 1. Looking up the germline V gene yields CDR1 MGHDK and CDR2 SYGVNS. V and J are trimmed by 6 bases and 4 bases, and the gene matches miss 6 bases of the junction. Broader findings and caveats from the paper: Most expanded thyroid clonotypes (frequency above 0.001) were also detected in blood, a finding suggesting that blood repertoires may reflect thyroid immune responses. During validation, the model predicted progression to ophthalmopathy a median of approximately 6.5 months ahead of onset, with just under 71% sensitivity and about 75% specificity. No statistical method was used to fix the sample size in advance, and group allocation was not hidden from the investigators. A 13 V-J signature model separated ophthalmopathy from stable hyperthyroidism, with about 90% sensitivity and roughly 81% specificity in cross-validation and 80%/75% in testing.

Details on this clonotype: Its target antigen remains unknown. No base-level quality is on record; no much larger clone is a single base apart.

Stable Graves' hyperthyroidism was defined as no progression to ophthalmopathy during 18 months of follow-up. The hyperthyroidism patients were between 18 and 65 years old and newly diagnosed, with a disease duration of less than 2 months. Patients with uncontrolled infections, other autoimmune diseases, pregnancy or lactation were excluded. Diagnoses relied on clinical symptoms, serum thyroxine and TRAb, thyroid ultrasound and orbital computed tomography. PBMCs were separated from about 10 ml of fresh peripheral blood using Ficoll-Paque density gradient centrifugation. Total RNA was extracted using Trizol reagent, and RNA quality was assessed on an Agilent 2100 Bioanalyzer.

The sample comprised blood. This chain is built from TRBV25-1 and TRBJ2-3; the junction holds 8 bases that match TRBD2. The TCR comes from a young man with Graves' hyperthyroidism. The sequenced DNA is TGTGCCAGCAGCATGAGCGGGAGCCCAGATACGCAGTATTTT. Its protein reads: CASSMSGSPDTQYF.